This note documents a single TCR beta chain sequence. Its target antigen remains unknown. No base qualities exist here, and no much larger clone lies one base off it. There are 15 amino acids in the CDR3, from cysteine to phenylalanine inclusive. Only CDR3 DNA is held: 45 bases, read in frame from base 1. V is pared back by 0 bases and J by 7 bases, with 16 bases lying between the germline termini. The germline V gene supplies CDR1 KGHSH and CDR2 LQKENI. The entry originates in a study of T cells in Graves' hyperthyroidism and ophthalmopathy (dated by TCRdb to between 2017 and 2020). Regarding the study in general: Peripheral blood was sampled at the time of initial diagnosis, prior to any treatment. TCR Vbeta CDR3 sequencing of 135 peripheral blood samples (fewer than 45 ophthalmopathy, 70 to 85 hyperthyroidism and roughly 17 progressor patients) is reported in the paper. For training and testing, the 100 or so patients in the discovery cohort were randomly divided in a 7:3 ratio. Whether ophthalmopathy could be predicted prospectively was tested in an independent validation cohort made up of about 18 hyperthyroidism patients plus 17 patients who later progressed to ophthalmopathy. Following sampling, methimazole starting at 30 mg daily was given to hyperthyroidism patients, and high-dose intravenous methylprednisolone was given to ophthalmopathy patients. Thyroid tissue and blood T-cell repertoires from more than 5 Graves' hyperthyroidism patients were also compared in the study. To identify TCR V-J signatures that set the groups apart, the researchers used a discovery cohort of about a hundred patients, made up of under 50 with Graves' ophthalmopathy and about 55 with stable Graves' hyperthyroidism. The paper's findings and limits, for the study overall: Most expanded thyroid clonotypes (frequency above 0.001) were also found in blood, which suggests that blood repertoires may mirror thyroid immune responses. No statistical method was used to fix the sample size in advance, and group allocation was not hidden from the investigators. During validation, the model predicted progression to ophthalmopathy a median of approximately six months ahead of onset, with around 71% sensitivity and about 72% specificity. A model built on a 13 V-J signature distinguished ophthalmopathy from stable hyperthyroidism, reaching roughly 88% sensitivity and 81.08% specificity in cross-validation and 80%/75% in testing.

Stable Graves' hyperthyroidism was defined as the absence of progression to ophthalmopathy over 18 months of follow-up. Hyperthyroidism patients were aged 18 to 65 years and newly diagnosed, with disease duration of less than 2 months. The study excluded patients with uncontrolled infections, other autoimmune diseases, pregnancy or lactation. Diagnoses were established on the basis of clinical symptoms, serum thyroxine and TRAb, thyroid ultrasound, and orbital computed tomography. PBMCs were isolated from more than 8 ml of fresh peripheral blood by Ficoll-Paque density gradient centrifugation. Trizol reagent was used to extract total RNA, and RNA quality was then checked on an Agilent 2100 Bioanalyzer. The TCR beta CDR3 regions were amplified from RNA transcripts. The first round of RT-PCR for the TCR CDR3 was performed with the HTBI primer set and the Qiagen OneStep RT-PCR kit. The libraries were constructed in a second round of multiplex PCR and then size-selected and purified. The libraries were sequenced on an Illumina HiSeq2000 using paired-end 100 bp reads. Turning to the authors' computational methods: SOAPnuke was used to process the raw data, removing reads that contained adapters or uncalled bases, had a mean Phred below 15, or lacked an exact match to the constant primer or identifier. COPE v1.2.5 was used to merge high-quality paired reads, and clonotypes were defined as unique nucleotide sequences. MiTCR v1.1 was used to align the clonotypes against IMGT TRBV, TRBD and TRBJ reference segments. The analysis was restricted to V-J combinations with a frequency above 0.0001, which together covered approximately 99% of the repertoires. The TCS score was defined as F50 (clonal expansion) divided by E x V (chaos), with BLOSUM62-based TCRdist calculated between CDR3 peptides within each V-J. Welch's t-statistics and random forest reduced fewer than 550 V-J features to 13, which were used in a naive Bayes classifier (R e1071). TCRdb ran its own pipeline on the public reads, namely fastp trimming at Q25 and MiXCR clone calling, and kept in-frame beta chains. CDR3 protein sequences are deduplicated, and each keeps its most common genes and DNA. None of the V and J calls come from the authors' own analysis; TCRdb made them. In all, the sample holds over 500,000 distinct CDR3 sequences, and about 14% of those were seen once. Together, the top ten hold roughly 14% of the sample.

The specimen was blood. This chain joins TRBV18 to TRBJ2-7, with the D gene tentatively TRBD1 or TRBD2, based on 5 matching bases in each. This sequence was found in a woman aged 40 to 55 with Graves' hyperthyroidism. In nucleotide form, the sequence is TGTGCCAGCTCACCACCGGGGACGGACCCTAAGGAGCAGTACTTC. Its translation is CASSPPGTDPKEQYF. The CDR3, completed at both ends by the reference TRBV18 and TRBJ2-7 genes, gives the full variable domain NAGVMQNPRHLVRRRGQEARLRCSPMKGHSHVYWYRQLPEEGLKFMVYLQKENIIDESGMPKERFSAEFPKEGPSILRIQQVVRGDSAAYFCASSPPGTDPKEQYFGPGTRLTVT.